This record concerns one T cell receptor beta chain sequence. Its antigen is currently unknown. V was pared by 1 base and J by 7 bases, with 4 bases of the junction left unmatched. This CDR3 comprises 14 residues. In germline, CDR1 is SGHTA, CDR2 FQGNSA. The entry originates in a study of T cell responses to AZD1222 COVID-19 vaccine. Study findings and constraints: Spike was spanned by vaccine-associated CD4 TCRs, which were dominant at 160-218 and 743-854. Baseline serology detected seropositivity in only a handful of AZD1222 recipients. Unmutated regions of variants are reportedly targeted by nearly half of spike-specific TCRs.

Generated by immunoSEQ multiplex PCR, the TCRdb table keeps only in-frame clones and is missing some. Of 75,000 to 90,000 clones listed, approximately 91% are singletons. The chain carries TRBV7-2 and TRBJ2-7; 10 bases fit TRBD1. The starting material was peripheral blood, obtained on day 0 of AZD1222 vaccination. The receptor was derived from an adult in good health. The CDR3 loop is CASSLGQGAGEQYF. The CDR3 bases are TGTGCCAGCAGCTTAGGACAGGGGGCGGGTGAGCAGTACTTC. Full variable domain (missing parts from reference TRBV7-2 and TRBJ2-7): GAGVSQSPSNKVTEKGKDVELRCDPISGHTALYWYRQSLGQGLEFLIYFQGNSAPDKSGLPSDRFSAERTGGSVSTLTIQRTQQEDSAVYLCASSLGQGAGEQYFGPGTRLTVT.